This TCR beta chain was profiled in a study of blood T cell repertoires in COVID-19. Overall study: Nucleic acid was either cDNA or gDNA, and it came from T cells, B-cell-depleted T cells, or PBMCs.

In germline, CDR1 is SGHRS, CDR2 YFSETQ. J was trimmed by 8 bases and V by 1 base; bases with no gene match: 6. CDR3 size: 15 residues. TCRdb's table, derived via immunoSEQ multiplex PCR, lists solely in-frame clones and lacks some. The sample shows about 70,000 clones, 81% of them seen only once. The chain links TRBV5-1 to TRBJ2-1, with 10 bases that match TRBD2. This TCR derives from a man older than 75 with acute or convalescent COVID-19. Sequenced: peripheral blood. The CDR3 loop reads CASSLIASGRDEQFF. The CDR3 coding sequence is TGCGCCAGCAGCTTGATAGCTAGCGGGAGAGATGAGCAGTTCTTC.